A single sample gave rise to the 21 T cell receptor beta chains below, sequenced in a study of blood T cell repertoires in COVID-19. The method was immunoSEQ multiplex PCR; TCRdb's version includes in-frame clones alone and lacks a portion of them. The table shows 350,000 to 400,000 clones, with roughly 90% occurring only once. Specimen: PBMCs or T cells enriched from blood (not recorded which). These receptors were obtained from a woman in her twenties or thirties with acute COVID-19.

The chain uses TRBV15 and TRBJ2-6; D ambiguous. Trimming took off 2 bases at V and 2 bases at J, with 19 bases between the two ends. There are 19 residues in the CDR3. Germline V lookup: CDR1 LNHNV, CDR2 YYDKDF (reference sequence). Written as DNA, the CDR3 is TGTGCCACCAGCAGACGGAACCCCACAGTTTCCCCTGGGGCCAACGTCCTGACTTTC. It specifies CATSRRNPTVSPGANVLTF.

The V gene is TRBV5-1, the J gene TRBJ2-1, with 16 nucleotides matching TRBD2. The CDR3 has 19 residues. V lost 4 bases, J lost 8 bases, and 15 bases stayed unmatched. Germline CDR1 is SGHRS and CDR2 is YFSETQ. CDR3 residues: CASSKGTSGGAGGGDEQFF. CDR3 DNA sequence: TGCGCCAGCAGCAAAGGGACTAGCGGGGGGGCCGGTGGCGGCGATGAGCAGTTCTTC.

The rearrangement uses TRBV21-1 and TRBJ2-7; TRBD2 is the table's D call, not checked against the DNA. TRBV21-1 is termed a pseudogene. The CDR3 has 16 residues. The CDR3 loop is CASSKLEAGGTYEQYF. DNA for the CDR3: TGTGCCAGCAGCAAATTAGAAGCGGGGGGAACCTACGAGCAGTACTTC.

The rearrangement links TRBV19 to TRBJ2-3, with 8 bases identical to TRBD1. Germline lookup yields CDR1 LNHDA and CDR2 SQIVND (reference sequence). This CDR3 comprises 16 residues. Trimming at V came to 5 bases and at J to 4 bases, leaving 11 bases not matched to a gene. In DNA, the CDR3 is TGTGCCAGTAGTGCCTGGACAGGGCCGAGCGCAGATACGCAGTATTTT. Encoded protein: CASSAWTGPSADTQYF.

This chain links TRBV29-1 with TRBJ2-1; 9 bases are shared with TRBD1. Trimming cost V 5 bases and J 6 bases; bases outside gene matches: 2. The germline CDR1 and CDR2 sequences are SQVTM and ANQGSEA. This CDR3 is built from 12 residues. CDR3 amino acids: CSVPTGGNEQFF. CDR3 DNA: TGCAGCGTTCCGACAGGGGGCAATGAGCAGTTCTTC.

The chain has TRBV7-9 and TRBJ1-2; 7 nucleotides agree with TRBD1. The germline V gene has CDR1 SEHNR and CDR2 FQNEAQ (reference sequence). The CDR3 loop spans 13 amino acids. The ends lost 5 bases at V and 4 bases at J; junction bases unmatched: 4. CDR3 sequence reads: CASSQGTAYGYTF. CDR3 coding DNA: TGTGCCAGCAGCCAAGGGACAGCCTATGGCTACACCTTC. Using reference TRBV7-9 and TRBJ1-2 for the parts outside the CDR3, the full variable domain is DTGVSQNPRHKITKRGQNVTFRCDPISEHNRLYWYRQTLGQGPEFLTYFQNEAQLEKSRLLSDRFSAERPKGSFSTLEIQRTEQGDSAMYLCASSQGTAYGYTFGSGTRLTVV.

V usage is TRBV19 and J usage is TRBJ2-6, with D unresolved. V shed 5 bases and J shed 6 bases, with 8 bases lying between them. Per the germline V gene, CDR1 is LNHDA and CDR2 is SQIVND (reference sequence). This CDR3 has 13 residues. DNA of the CDR3: TGTGCCAGTAGTCCCGGTGCGGCCAACGTCCTGACTTTC. Its translation: CASSPGAANVLTF.

The V call is TRBV29-1, the J call TRBJ1-2, with 9 bases lining up with TRBD1. Germline loops: CDR1 SQVTM, CDR2 ANQGSEA. The CDR3 runs 13 residues. The V and J ends lost 5 bases and 8 bases, in that order; junction bases with no gene match: 9. Written as DNA, the CDR3 is TGCAGCGTTAAGACAGGGGGGGTTCGAGGCTACACCTTC. Translating it yields CSVKTGGVRGYTF.

The sample holds one count of this clone. This sequence joins TRBV5-1 and TRBJ2-7; possibly TRBD2 for D (6 bases). Trimming removed 4 bases at V and 4 bases at J, with 12 bases between. CDR1 and CDR2 from the germline V gene are SGHRS and YFSETQ. The CDR3 runs 13 residues. CDR3 residues: CASSHGTVYEQYF. CDR3 DNA sequence: TGCGCCAGCAGCCACGGGACTGTTTACGAGCAGTACTTC.

The V gene is TRBV7-8, the J gene TRBJ2-3, with a possible D match to TRBD1 (5 bases). Germline CDR1 is SGHVS and CDR2 is FQNEAQ. Trimming took off 5 bases at V and 7 bases at J, with 10 bases between the two ends. The CDR3 loop spans 12 amino acids. CDR3 loop: CASSQRGNTQYF. As DNA, the CDR3 is TGTGCCAGCAGCCAAAGGGGCAATACGCAGTATTTT. Looking up the rest from reference TRBV7-8 and TRBJ2-3 gives the full variable domain: GAGVSQSPRYKVAKRGQDVALRCDPISGHVSLFWYQQALGQGPEFLTYFQNEAQLDKSGLPSDRFFAERPEGSVSTLKIQRTQQEDSAVYLCASSQRGNTQYFGPGTRLTVL.

This chain joins TRBV30 and TRBJ2-7; 11 nucleotides align to TRBD1. The CDR3 is made up of 15 amino acids. V gave up 2 bases and J gave up 6 bases; unmatched junction bases: 9. The germline V gene encodes CDR1 GTSNPN and CDR2 SVGIG (reference sequence). CDR3 sequence (DNA): TGTGCCTGGAGTACAGGACAGGGGGCCTTCTCCGAGCAGTACTTC. It yields the protein CAWSTGQGAFSEQYF.

There are a few counts of this clone. The chain employs TRBV6-5 and TRBJ2-3; 9 nucleotides match TRBD1. This CDR3 is built from 14 residues. Germline V gene sequence: CDR1 MNHEY, CDR2 SVGAGI. J lost 1 base, V lost 8 bases, and 4 bases had no gene match. In DNA form, the CDR3 reads TGTGCCAGCGTGGACAGGGGTGGCACAGATACGCAGTATTTT. Protein sequence: CASVDRGGTDTQYF.

A single count supports this clone. The rearrangement joins TRBV27 to TRBJ2-1, with TRBD2 matching over 9 bases. The CDR3 length is 15 residues. J was trimmed by 3 bases and V by 4 bases; bases with no gene match: 4. The germline V gene has CDR1 MNHEY and CDR2 SMNVEV (reference sequence). The CDR3 reads CASSSTSGYYNEQFF. CDR3 DNA sequence: TGTGCCAGCAGTTCGACTAGCGGCTACTACAATGAGCAGTTCTTC.

V is TRBV3-1 (or the pseudogene TRBV3-2) and J is TRBJ2-3; 9 nucleotides match TRBD2. J lost 0 bases, V lost 4 bases, and 5 bases had no gene match. The CDR3 length is 16 residues. Per the germline V gene, CDR1 is LGHDT and CDR2 is YNNKEL (reference sequence). CDR3 coding DNA: TGTGCCAGCAGCCTCCTAGCGGGGAAGAGCACAGATACGCAGTATTTT. Translation: CASSLLAGKSTDTQYF.

The V gene is TRBV19, the J gene TRBJ1-2; TRBD1 matches 8 bases. The V segment lost 3 bases and the J segment 8 bases; nucleotides outside the gene matches: 17. The CDR3 sequence is 17 residues long. Germline values: CDR1 LNHDA, CDR2 SQIVND (reference sequence). The CDR3 DNA follows: TGTGCCAGTAGTATGCTTGACAGGGGAATGAAACGGAGCGGCTACACCTTC. Translation gives CASSMLDRGMKRSGYTF.

This sequence joins TRBV24-1 and TRBJ2-3; D call uncertain. Germline CDR1 KGHDR, CDR2 SFDVKD. This CDR3 contains 14 residues. V lost 3 bases and J 2 bases, leaving 8 bases between the germline ends. The CDR3: CATSDAVPTDTQYF. In nucleotides, the CDR3 is TGTGCCACCAGTGATGCGGTACCCACAGATACGCAGTATTTT.

This clone was seen more than once but under ten times. This chain uses TRBV5-8 with TRBJ1-5, with 9 bases matching TRBD1. J gave up 2 bases and V 3 bases, and 9 bases lay outside the gene matches. CDR3 length: 17 amino acids. The germline CDR1 and CDR2 sequences are SGHTS and YDEGEE. The CDR3 DNA sequence: TGTGCCAGCAGCTCCGGACAGGGGCTCGGGGGCAATCAGCCCCAGCATTTT. This codes for CASSSGQGLGGNQPQHF.

The V gene is TRBV9, the J gene TRBJ2-7, with a weak D call TRBD2 (7 bases). This CDR3 comprises 16 residues. The germline V gene encodes CDR1 SGDLS and CDR2 YYNGEE. V lost 3 bases and J lost 9, with 25 bases in between. CDR3 sequence: CASSALGGDTGDVQYF. The CDR3 coding sequence is TGTGCCAGCAGCGCGTTGGGGGGGGACACGGGAGATGTGCAGTACTTC.

The J gene is TRBJ1-2, the V gene TRBV9; 11 bases map to TRBD1. V was pared by 3 bases and J by 3 bases, with 16 bases of the junction left unmatched. CDR1 is SGDLS, CDR2 YYNGEE, per germline. CDR3 length equals 19 residues. CDR3 nucleotides: TGTGCCAGCAGCGGGAGACAAACCGGGACAGGGGGACCAGACTATGGCTACACCTTC. The encoded protein is CASSGRQTGTGGPDYGYTF.

The chain links TRBV30 to TRBJ1-1; TRBD1 matches 8 bases. Germline loops: CDR1 GTSNPN, CDR2 SVGIG (reference sequence). V gave up 3 bases and J gave up 3 bases; unmatched junction bases: 3. CDR3 length: 13 amino acids. CDR3 amino acids: CAWSPGGDTEAFF. CDR3 nucleotides: TGTGCCTGGAGCCCAGGGGGCGACACTGAAGCTTTCTTT.

The V gene is TRBV9, the J gene TRBJ1-4; TRBD1 might be the D (5 bases). The CDR3 extends over 19 amino acids. Trimming stripped 0 bases from V and 1 base from J, with 19 bases between. CDR1 is SGDLS and CDR2 is YYNGEE in the germline V gene. CDR3 region: CASSVAGEGKGLTNEKLFF. The CDR3 coding sequence is TGTGCCAGCAGCGTAGCGGGGGAAGGCAAGGGATTAACTAATGAAAAACTGTTTTTT.